This record concerns one T cell receptor beta chain sequence. The CDR3 is made up of 14 amino acids. Germline CDR1 reads SEHNR; CDR2 reads FQNEAQ (reference sequence). Trimming shortened V by 1 base and J by 2 bases, and 6 bases separated the two germline ends. This record comes from a study of PD-1 blockade in mismatch repair-deficient tumors. Every patient had mismatch repair deficiency by PCR or immunohistochemistry. The data were produced by immunoSEQ multiplex PCR, yet TCRdb's version contains in-frame clones alone and is incomplete. The repertoire holds 100,000 to 150,000 clones, with more than 85% as singletons.

The origin of this receptor is an adult with mismatch repair-deficient cancer. The genes are TRBV7-9 and TRBJ2-1; D remains ambiguous. Sequenced material: peripheral blood, taken 44 weeks after starting pembrolizumab. CDR3 nucleotide sequence: TGTGCCAGCAGCTTAGGCACCGCCTACAATGAGCAGTTCTTC. Translated, it gives CASSLGTAYNEQFF.